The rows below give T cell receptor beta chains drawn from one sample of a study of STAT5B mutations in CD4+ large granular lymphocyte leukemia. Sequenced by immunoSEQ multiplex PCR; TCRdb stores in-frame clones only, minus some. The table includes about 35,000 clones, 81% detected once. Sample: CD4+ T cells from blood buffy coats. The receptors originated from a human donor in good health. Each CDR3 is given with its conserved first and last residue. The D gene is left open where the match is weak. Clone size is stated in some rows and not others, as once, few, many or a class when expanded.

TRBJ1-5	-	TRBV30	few	TGTGCCTGGAGTAGGTTCGGCAATCAGCCCCAGCATTTT	CAWSRFGNQPQHF
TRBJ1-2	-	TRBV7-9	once	TGTGCCAGCAGCGAAGTGTCAGGACTCTATGGCTACACCTTC	CASSEVSGLYGYTF
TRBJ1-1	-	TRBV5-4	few	TGTGCCGGTGGCAGCACCCTCGGGAACACTGAAGCTTTCTTT	CAGGSTLGNTEAFF
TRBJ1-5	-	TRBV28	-	TGTGCCAGCACAACCTCAAGTGGAGGCAATCAGCCCCAGCATTTT	CASTTSSGGNQPQHF
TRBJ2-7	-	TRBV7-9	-	TGTGCCAGCAGCCCCTCGATGGGTTACGAGCAGTACTTC	CASSPSMGYEQYF
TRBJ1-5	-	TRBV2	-	TGTGCCAGCAGTGAGAGGGAGGTTAGCAATCAGCCCCAGCATTTT	CASSEREVSNQPQHF
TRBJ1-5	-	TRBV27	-	TGTGCCAGCACCCTCTTGGGGGGTCGCGCCCAGCCCCAGCATTTT	CASTLLGGRAQPQHF
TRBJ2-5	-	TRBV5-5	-	TGTGCCAGCATCCACGGTTGGGAGGGGGTTAATCAAGAGACCCAGTACTTC	CASIHGWEGVNQETQYF
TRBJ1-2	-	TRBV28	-	TGTGCCAGCACCCCGGGGCAGGGCGGAGGCTATGGCTACACCTTC	CASTPGQGGGYGYTF
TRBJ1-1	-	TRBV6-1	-	TGTGCCTGTGAGACAGGATCAACGACTGAAGCTTTCTTT	CACETGSTTEAFF
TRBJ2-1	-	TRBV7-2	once	TGTGCCAGCAGCTTGACAGGGAGGGACAATGAGCAGTTCTTC	CASSLTGRDNEQFF
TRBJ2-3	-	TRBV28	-	TGTGCCAGCAGTCCCCCCCCAGCGGCTAGCACAGATACGCAGTATTTT	CASSPPPAASTDTQYF
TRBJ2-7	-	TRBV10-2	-	TGCGCCACCCTACCTGGGGGGAGAACCTACGAGCAGTACTTC	CATLPGGRTYEQYF
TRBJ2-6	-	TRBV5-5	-	TGTGCCAGCAGCTTGTTGGAAGTCCTCAGCTCTGGGGCCAACGTCCTGACTTTC	CASSLLEVLSSGANVLTF
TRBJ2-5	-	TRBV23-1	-	TGCGCCAGCAGTCTTCCCGGGGATAGGGAGACCCAGTACTTC	CASSLPGDRETQYF
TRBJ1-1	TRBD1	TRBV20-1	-	TGCAGGGGGACAGGGGGCGATGAAGCTTTCTTT	CRGTGGDEAFF
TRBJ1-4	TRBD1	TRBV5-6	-	TGTGCCAGCAGCTTAACGACAGGGTCTAATGAAAAACTGTTTTTT	CASSLTTGSNEKLFF